These 23 T cell receptor beta chains originate from one sample sequenced in a study. TCRdb itself ran the RT-PCR reads through MiXCR, one entry per CDR3 protein. Here the sample spans hundreds of thousands of distinct CDR3 sequences, 13% to 15% being singletons. The sample was memory CD4+ T cells from blood. These TCRs come from a female donor in good health, serving as a healthy control.

The chain has TRBV29-1 and TRBJ1-1; D remains ambiguous. The CDR3 is 13 amino acids. V shed 4 bases and J shed 0 bases, with 9 bases lying between them. The V gene's germline CDR1 is SQVTM and CDR2 ANQGSEA. The CDR3 DNA reads TGCAGCGTTGTGAGCATCATGAACACTGAAGCTTTCTTT. Translation gives CSVVSIMNTEAFF.

The chain joins TRBV2 to TRBJ2-1; 14 nucleotides match TRBD2. Trimming cost V 1 base and J 4 bases; bases outside gene matches: 6. The V gene's germline CDR1 is SNHLY and CDR2 FYNNEI. This CDR3 spans 18 amino acids. The CDR3 DNA reads as TGTGCCAGCAGTGAAGGACTAGCGGGGGGGTTCCTATACAATGAGCAGTTCTTC. Its translation: CASSEGLAGGFLYNEQFF.

This clonotype occurred many times. The V call is TRBV11-2, the J call TRBJ2-1; D not certain. This CDR3 comprises 16 residues. V lost 7 bases to trimming and J lost 0 bases, with 16 bases between them. The germline CDR1 and CDR2 sequences are SGHAT and FQNNGV. The chain's CDR3 is CASNTPGRSSYNEQFF. The DNA of the CDR3 is TGTGCCAGCAACACCCCGGGCCGGAGCTCCTACAATGAGCAGTTCTTC.

For this clonotype: Sequence at one end of the junction differs from germline and may be a read error. This chain joins TRBV5-1 and TRBJ2-3; D is ambiguous. Germline V gene data show CDR1 as SGHRS and CDR2 as YFSETQ. The CDR3 length is 16 residues. The CDR3 sequence is CVSALRPTTSTDTQYF. The DNA for the CDR3 is TGCGTCAGCGCCCTTCGGCCGACGACTAGCACAGATACGCAGTATTTT.

This chain links TRBV5-1 with TRBJ2-7, with D possibly TRBD1 on 5 matching bases. V was pared by 4 bases and J by 0 bases, with 8 bases between. The CDR3 contains 13 residues. Germline assignment: CDR1 SGHRS and CDR2 YFSETQ. For the CDR3, the DNA is TGCGCCAGCAGCACCGACAGCTCCTACGAGCAGTACTTC. Translation: CASSTDSSYEQYF.

The J gene is TRBJ2-2, the V gene TRBV7-8; a weak D match, TRBD2 (5 bases). The CDR3 is made up of 15 amino acids. Per germline, CDR1 SGHVS and CDR2 FQNEAQ. V shed 5 bases and J shed 8 bases, with 18 bases lying between them. The CDR3 DNA follows: TGTGCCAGCAGCCTCAGTTCCGGGGTAGTAGGGGAGCTGTTTTTT. Translated: CASSLSSGVVGELFF.

This clonotype was counted a few times. V usage is TRBV7-9 and J usage is TRBJ1-4; a possible D gene is TRBD1 (5 bases). Germline CDR1 is SEHNR and CDR2 is FQNEAQ (reference sequence). Trimming removed 5 bases at V and 7 bases at J, with 17 bases between. The CDR3 extends over 15 amino acids. The CDR3 sequence is CASSPTANGGEKLFF. CDR3 DNA: TGTGCCAGCAGCCCCACAGCGAATGGGGGTGAAAAACTGTTTTTT.

This chain connects TRBV6-5 to TRBJ2-7; D perhaps matches TRBD2 (5 bases). This CDR3 is built from 15 residues. Looked up from germline, CDR1 is MNHEY and CDR2 is SVGAGI. Trimming removed 0 bases from V and 6 bases from J, with 15 bases in between. CDR3 coding DNA: TGTGCCAGCAGTTACTCGTCCTGGGGAGTAGGCGAGCAGTACTTC. Translation gives CASSYSSWGVGEQYF.

J is TRBJ1-1 and V is TRBV3-1; D is uncertain. Trimming shortened V by 3 bases and J by 0 bases, and 17 bases separated the two germline ends. The CDR3 is 17 amino acids. Germline CDR1 and CDR2: LGHDT and YNNKEL (reference sequence). The CDR3: CASSHIQVSQMNTEAFF. The CDR3 coding sequence is TGTGCCAGCAGCCATATTCAGGTTTCTCAAATGAACACTGAAGCTTTCTTT.

This clonotype occurred a few times. This rearrangement joins TRBV20-1 to TRBJ1-2, with D possibly TRBD1 on 5 matching bases. Germline V gene data show CDR1 as DFQATT and CDR2 as SNEGSKA (reference sequence). This CDR3 is built from 13 residues. Deletions cut 5 bases from V and 3 bases from J, with 13 bases between. In nucleotides, the CDR3 is TGCAGTGCTCCCCTGGGGGGGTACTATGGCTACACCTTC. Its translation is CSAPLGGYYGYTF.

V usage is TRBV6-2 or TRBV6-3 and J usage is TRBJ2-3, with TRBD2 matching over 12 bases. The CDR3 is made up of 20 amino acids. Germline loops: CDR1 MNHEY, CDR2 SVGEGT. V was pared by 6 bases and J by 4 bases, with 20 bases of the junction left unmatched. CDR3 nucleotide sequence: TGTGCCAGCAGCCACCTCCGACTAGCGGGAGAAGGGTTTTGGGCAGATACGCAGTATTTT. Encoded protein: CASSHLRLAGEGFWADTQYF.

The V gene is TRBV6-2 or TRBV6-3, the J gene TRBJ2-1; weak D call: TRBD1 (6 bases). Germline values: CDR1 MNHEY, CDR2 SVGEGT. V lost 7 bases and J 4 bases, leaving 23 bases between the germline ends. The CDR3 is 17 amino acids. DNA of the CDR3: TGTGCCAGCACCGAACTTTCGGGCACGGACAGTTACAATGAGCAGTTCTTC. Residues: CASTELSGTDSYNEQFF.

This chain joins TRBV11-2 and TRBJ2-3; D is unclear. The V and J ends lost 5 bases and 7 bases respectively, with 13 bases between them. The germline V gene encodes CDR1 SGHAT and CDR2 FQNNGV. CDR3 length: 13 amino acids. The CDR3 spells CASSVDLLNTQYF. For the CDR3, the DNA is TGTGCCAGCAGCGTGGACCTCTTAAATACGCAGTATTTT.

This clonotype has ten or more counts. The CDR3 coding sequence is TGTGCCAGCAGCTTAGGAGCCACTGAAGCTTTCTTT. Encoded protein: CASSLGATEAFF. The V and J genes are TRBV7-9 and TRBJ1-1; D remains ambiguous. The CDR3 spans 12 residues. Germline CDR1 reads SEHNR; CDR2 reads FQNEAQ (reference sequence). The V gene lost 1 base and the J gene lost 4 bases, with 4 bases spanning the gap.

This chain connects TRBV5-1 to TRBJ2-3; D gene ambiguous. The CDR3 totals 14 residues. Trimming removed 4 bases at V and 0 bases at J, with 9 bases between. Germline-derived CDR1 and CDR2 are SGHRS and YFSETQ. The CDR3 nucleotides are TGCGCCAGCAGCACCGCCCAGAGCACAGATACGCAGTATTTT. It is translated as CASSTAQSTDTQYF.

At least ten counts were recorded for this clonotype. V gene TRBV7-9 combines with J gene TRBJ1-4; TRBD1 is a possible D gene (5 bases). Between the trimmed V and J ends, which lost 8 bases and 0 bases, there was a span of 10 bases. The germline V gene encodes CDR1 SEHNR and CDR2 FQNEAQ (reference sequence). The CDR3 covers 14 residues. The CDR3 loop reads CASEWTTTNEKLFF. CDR3 DNA: TGTGCCAGCGAGTGGACAACAACTAATGAAAAACTGTTTTTT.

This sequence joins TRBV7-6 and TRBJ1-1; D is unclear. Germline V gives CDR1 SGHVS, CDR2 FNYEAQ. V lost 4 bases, J lost 3 bases, and 15 bases lay in between. The CDR3 has 15 amino acids. The CDR3 protein is CASSSTGREDTEAFF. CDR3 DNA: TGTGCCAGCAGCTCAACCGGGAGGGAAGACACTGAAGCTTTCTTT.

This clonotype was seen ten or more times. The V gene is TRBV7-3, the J gene TRBJ2-1; D is uncertain. Germline V gene sequence: CDR1 SGHTA, CDR2 FQGTGA. This CDR3 region has 13 residues. Trimming took 5 bases from V and 2 from J, leaving 7 bases between them. In DNA form, the CDR3 reads TGTGCCAGCAGCCTGACAACCTACAATGAGCAGTTCTTC. This gives the protein CASSLTTYNEQFF. Full variable domain (missing parts from reference TRBV7-3 and TRBJ2-1): GAGVSQTPSNKVTEKGKYVELRCDPISGHTALYWYRQSLGQGPEFLIYFQGTGAADDSGLPNDRFFAVRPEGSVSTLKIQRTERGDSAVYLCASSLTTYNEQFFGPGTRLTVL.

The chain carries TRBV6-2 or TRBV6-3 and TRBJ1-1, with D possibly matching TRBD1 (5 bases). Germline V gene data show CDR1 as MNHEY and CDR2 as SVGEGT. The ends were cut back, 5 bases at V and 6 bases at J, with 10 bases in the middle. There are 12 residues in the CDR3. The CDR3 nucleotides are TGTGCCAGCAGTGGGGGAATTCCTGAAGCTTTCTTT. This codes for CASSGGIPEAFF.

This rearrangement joins TRBV9 to TRBJ2-1, with TRBD2 matching 13 bases. The CDR3 runs 16 residues. In germline, CDR1 is SGDLS, CDR2 YYNGEE. Trimming at V came to 10 bases and at J to 4 bases, leaving 11 bases not matched to a gene. The CDR3 region is CAPEGGTSGVYNEQFF. The DNA for the CDR3 is TGTGCCCCGGAGGGCGGGACTAGCGGGGTATACAATGAGCAGTTCTTC.

This clonotype occurred many times. The V gene is TRBV20-1, the J gene TRBJ2-1; TRBD1 aligns across 8 bases. This CDR3 contains 14 residues. CDR1 and CDR2 from the germline V gene are DFQATT and SNEGSKA (reference sequence). The junction had 4 bases not matched to a gene; V was cut back by 5 bases and J by 1 base. CDR3 coding DNA: TGCAGTGCTGGGAGGACAGGGTCCTACAATGAGCAGTTCTTC. It translates to CSAGRTGSYNEQFF.

This clonotype was counted at least ten times. The V gene is TRBV7-2, the J gene TRBJ2-3; D might be TRBD1 or TRBD2, each matching 5 bases. The germline V gene encodes CDR1 SGHTA and CDR2 FQGNSA. V was shortened by 2 bases and J by 6 bases, with 15 bases between the two germline ends. The CDR3 has 15 residues. CDR3 sequence reads: CASSLITSRDDTQYF. The CDR3 nucleotides read TGTGCCAGCAGCTTAATAACAAGCAGGGACGATACGCAGTATTTT.

The V call is TRBV7-2, the J call TRBJ2-1; D is possibly TRBD2 (6 bases). Per the germline V gene, CDR1 is SGHTA and CDR2 is FQGNSA. Trimming left V 5 bases short and J 9 bases short, with 11 bases between. The CDR3 totals 12 residues. CDR3 DNA: TGTGCCAGCAGCCTTTTTAGCGGTGAGCAGTTCTTC. Its protein is CASSLFSGEQFF.